This T cell receptor beta chain is drawn from a study of blood T cells in healthy people across ages (dated by TCRdb to the mid-2010s). Describing the broader study: In model experiments, roughly one uniquely barcoded TCR beta cDNA molecule per two T cells was captured by template switching. Age-related changes in TCR beta repertoire diversity were measured in the study by deep sequencing normalized with unique cDNA molecular identifiers. Donors were grouped into four age groups: young (average 16 years), middle-aged (roughly 37), aged (roughly 62) and long-lived (about 89). To avoid experimental bias, donors of different ages were distributed randomly across sequencing lanes. Using the same blood draw, the study looked at two additional independent replicas of 1 million unique cDNA reads for two donors, one aged 18 to 30 and the other aged 80 or older. What the research found in general, with its limitations: Estimates of total diversity based on one million sequenced T cells were considered lower bounds and underestimates. Because donor CMV infection status was unknown, age-related changes in expanded clonotypes were potentially confounded. Conclusive comparison of naive and antigen-experienced compartments was prevented by the profiling of bulk unsorted PBMCs. Compared with the aged group, more naive CD4+ T cells, fewer expanded clones and increased TCR diversity were shown by the long-lived group, suggesting age selection. As age increased, observed TCR beta diversity per million T cells dropped in a roughly linear way, and a significant reduction was already evident by age 40. There was a strong correlation between observed TCR beta diversity and the percentage of naive T cells measured by flow cytometry.

Details on this clonotype: Its antigen is still unknown. No base qualities exist here, and no much larger clone lies one base off it.

The library came from 5' RACE. The sequencer was an Illumina HiSeq 2500. The second PCR ran for about 7 to 11 cycles and used a J-beta primer mix along with a sample-barcoded 5' primer. A unique molecular identifier was introduced onto each TCR beta cDNA molecule by a template-switch 5' adaptor carrying 12 random nucleotides. Each sample yielded at least 2.5 million CDR3-containing paired-end reads. First-strand cDNA synthesis was performed from all RNA using the Mint cDNA synthesis kit, with priming by a TRBC-specific oligonucleotide. Following uracil-DNA glycosylase treatment, a first 18-cycle PCR with universal primers M1SS and BC2_uni_R was performed on all cDNA. On the study's bioinformatics: For normalization, 1 million high-quality reads, each with a distinct molecular identifier, were randomly selected from each sample. Reads sharing molecular identifiers were discarded rather than binned into consensus sequences. MiTCR, set to a Q25 quality threshold and the strictest error-elimination algorithm, was used for CDR3 identification, clonotype clustering and error correction. A nonparametric unseen species model with Euler transformation was used to estimate a lower bound on total TCR beta diversity. TCRdb cleaned the public reads at Q25 with fastp, built clones with MiXCR and kept in-frame beta chains. Under each unique CDR3 protein, matching rows form one entry showing the most common genes and DNA. Clone size and V and J calls follow TCRdb, not the original study. The sample table lists about 1.1 million distinct CDR3 sequences, roughly two fifths of them with a count of one. The ten largest make up less than 15% of the sample.

Donors were a few dozen systemically healthy Caucasian individuals from Russia aged roughly 6 to 95 years. About 9.6 milliliters of peripheral blood were collected from each donor into EDTA-treated Vacutainer tubes. Ficoll-Paque density-gradient centrifugation was used to isolate PBMCs, with at least 6.5 million obtained per sample. Trizol reagent was used to extract total RNA from the PBMCs, yielding at least 6 micrograms per sample. The percentages of naive CD45RAhigh/CD27high T cells were determined by flow cytometry on a PBMC aliquot from every donor. Specimen: blood. This sequence originates from a young man in good health.

The nucleotide sequence reads as follows: TGTGCCAGCAGCCGCGGGGTTAACTCCTACAATGAGCAGTACTTC. It specifies CASSRGVNSYNEQYF. The chain uses TRBV3-1 and TRBJ2-1; the D region possibly corresponds to TRBD2 (6 bases align). The end of the DNA aligns better with TRBJ2-7, so the J call may be wrong. From cysteine to phenylalanine, the CDR3 is 15 amino acids long. Only CDR3 DNA is held: 45 bases, read in frame from base 1. CDR1 and CDR2 are read off the germline V gene (reference sequence) as LGHDT and YNNKEL.